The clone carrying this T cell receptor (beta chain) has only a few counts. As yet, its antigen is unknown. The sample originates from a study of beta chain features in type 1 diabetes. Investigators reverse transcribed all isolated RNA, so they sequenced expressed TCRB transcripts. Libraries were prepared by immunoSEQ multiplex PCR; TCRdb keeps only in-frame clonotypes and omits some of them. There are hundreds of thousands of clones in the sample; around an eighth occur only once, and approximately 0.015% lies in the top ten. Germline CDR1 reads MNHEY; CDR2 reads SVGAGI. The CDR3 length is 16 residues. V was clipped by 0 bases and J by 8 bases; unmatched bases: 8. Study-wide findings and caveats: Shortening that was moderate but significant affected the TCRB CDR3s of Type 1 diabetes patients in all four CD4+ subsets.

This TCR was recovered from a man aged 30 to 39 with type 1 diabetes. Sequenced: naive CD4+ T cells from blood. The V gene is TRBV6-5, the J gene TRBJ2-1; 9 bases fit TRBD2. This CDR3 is CASSYSWASGKDEQFF. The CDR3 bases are TGTGCCAGCAGTTACTCGTGGGCTAGCGGGAAAGATGAGCAGTTCTTC.